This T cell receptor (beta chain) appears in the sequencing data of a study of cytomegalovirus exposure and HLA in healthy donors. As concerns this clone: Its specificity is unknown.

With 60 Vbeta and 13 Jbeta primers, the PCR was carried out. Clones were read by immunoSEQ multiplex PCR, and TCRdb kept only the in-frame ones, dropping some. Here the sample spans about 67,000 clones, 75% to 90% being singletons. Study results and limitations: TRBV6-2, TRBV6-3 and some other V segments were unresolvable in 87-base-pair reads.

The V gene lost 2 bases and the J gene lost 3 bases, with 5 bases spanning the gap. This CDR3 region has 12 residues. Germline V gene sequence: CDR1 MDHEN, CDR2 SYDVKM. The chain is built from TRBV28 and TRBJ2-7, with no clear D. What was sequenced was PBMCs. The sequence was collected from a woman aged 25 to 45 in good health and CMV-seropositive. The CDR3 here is CASSLNGYEQYF. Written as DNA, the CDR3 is TGTGCCAGCAGTTTAAACGGCTACGAGCAGTACTTC.